This T cell receptor (beta chain) was found in a study of blood T cells in healthy people across ages. Findings of the study overall: Greater diversity and more naive CD4+ cells were seen in long-lived donors than in aged donors.

For the second PCR, which ran for roughly 7 to 11 cycles, a sample-barcoded 5' primer and a J-beta primer mix were used. Using its own MiXCR run on the 5' RACE reads, TCRdb lists one record per CDR3 protein. Of some 1 million distinct CDR3 sequences detected, 35% to 50% appear once; the ten largest clones hold approximately 17%. This CDR3 spans 15 amino acids. V trimming: 0 bases; J trimming: 4 bases; junction bases outside the gene matches: 4. Germline V gives CDR1 SGHRS, CDR2 YFSETQ. Each donor gave roughly 9.1 milliliters of peripheral blood. This clonotype has more than one count but fewer than ten. The antigen is not known.

The origin of this receptor is a woman aged 55-75 years in good health. Sequencing input: blood. The J gene is TRBJ2-1, the V gene TRBV5-1; 7 nucleotides line up with TRBD2. The CDR3 protein is CASSLDRTRYNEQFF. The CDR3 coding sequence is TGCGCCAGCAGCTTGGACAGGACTAGGTACAATGAGCAGTTCTTC.